Listed here are 27 T cell receptor beta chains from one sample, sequenced in a study of blood T cells in healthy people across ages. A second PCR, run for about 7 to 11 cycles, used a sample-barcoded 5' primer plus a J-beta primer mix. TCRdb reprocessed the 5' RACE reads via MiXCR and lists one record per CDR3 protein. The sample contains 700,000 to 900,000 distinct CDR3 sequences, about 55% of which appear only once. Sequenced: blood. These receptors originate from an elderly man in good health.

This chain uses TRBV28 with TRBJ1-5; 12 nucleotides agree with TRBD1. V lost 2 bases, J lost 5 bases, and 4 bases stayed unmatched. CDR1 is MDHEN, CDR2 SYDVKM, per germline. This CDR3 contains 16 residues. The CDR3 DNA follows: TGTGCCAGCAGTTTAGCCGGGACAGGGGGCCATCAGCCCCAGCATTTT. Translating gives CASSLAGTGGHQPQHF.

The chain couples TRBV27 to TRBJ2-7; 10 bases are a match to TRBD2. The CDR3 length is 19 residues. J lost 7 bases, V lost 2 bases, and 20 bases had no gene match. Germline CDR1 reads MNHEY; CDR2 reads SMNVEV (reference sequence). CDR3 sequence: CASSLLLGSIAGGYNEQYF. The CDR3 coding sequence is TGTGCCAGCAGTTTACTCCTGGGATCTATAGCGGGAGGTTACAATGAGCAGTACTTC.

The genes are TRBV12-3 or TRBV12-4 and TRBJ1-2; D is unresolved. The CDR3 extends over 13 amino acids. With 6 bases removed from V and 4 bases from J, the gap between germline ends came to 12 bases. The chain's CDR3 is CASSPQSIYGYTF. The CDR3 DNA reads TGTGCCAGCAGCCCCCAGTCGATCTATGGCTACACCTTC.

CDR3 sequence (DNA): TGCGCCAGCAGCTTGCCCGACAGGGCCAGCACAGATACGCAGTATTTT. It translates to CASSLPDRASTDTQYF. The chain joins TRBV5-1 to TRBJ2-3; 7 positions agree with TRBD1. The V and J ends lost 1 base and 0 bases, in that order; junction bases with no gene match: 5. Germline CDR1 reads SGHRS; CDR2 reads YFSETQ. The CDR3 extends over 16 amino acids.

This clonotype was seen a handful of times. The rearrangement joins TRBV7-2 to TRBJ2-7; 7 nucleotides match TRBD2. The J segment lost 7 bases and the V segment lost 5 bases, leaving 8 bases of the junction unmatched. CDR3 length equals 13 residues. The germline CDR1 and CDR2 sequences are SGHTA and FQGNSA. The CDR3 DNA follows: TGTGCCAGCAGCCGTGGGCCAGCGGGGGAGCAGTACTTC. It yields the protein CASSRGPAGEQYF.

This clonotype was counted once. This sequence joins TRBV6-5 and TRBJ2-2; 7 bases match TRBD1. CDR1 is MNHEY, CDR2 SVGAGI, per germline. This CDR3 is built from 15 residues. The ends lost 4 bases at V and 3 bases at J; junction bases unmatched: 5. Written as DNA, the CDR3 is TGTGCCAGCAGTTCACTGGGACAGCACACCGGGGAGCTGTTTTTT. It specifies CASSSLGQHTGELFF.

The genes are TRBV9 and TRBJ2-7; D remains unclear. Germline loops: CDR1 SGDLS, CDR2 YYNGEE. Trimming shortened V by 4 bases and J by 0 bases, and 17 bases separated the two germline ends. The CDR3 covers 16 residues. The CDR3 sequence is CASSLRKRPSSYEQYF. The CDR3, as DNA: TGTGCCAGCAGCTTAAGGAAGCGCCCGAGCTCCTACGAGCAGTACTTC.

This clonotype has only a few counts. CDR3 sequence: CASGRANRFTDTQYF. As DNA, the CDR3 is TGTGCCAGTGGCAGGGCGAACCGATTCACAGATACGCAGTATTTT. V is TRBV6-5 and J is TRBJ2-3; the D gene is possibly TRBD1 (5 bases). The CDR3 runs 15 residues. Per germline, CDR1 MNHEY and CDR2 SVGAGI. Trimming took off 9 bases at V and 2 bases at J, with 18 bases between the two ends.

The chain is built from TRBV6-2 or TRBV6-3 and TRBJ2-4; 7 positions match TRBD2. Germline V gene sequence: CDR1 MNHEY, CDR2 SVGEGT. The CDR3 is 16 amino acids. V shed 7 bases, J shed 3 bases, and the junction held 12 bases outside the gene matches. The CDR3 sequence is CASTLGIAGLKNIQYF. The DNA of the CDR3 is TGTGCCAGCACCCTAGGGATAGCGGGCCTCAAAAACATTCAGTACTTC.

The chain couples TRBV12-3 or TRBV12-4 to TRBJ1-2; 8 nucleotides match TRBD1. Unmatched junction bases numbered 10, after V lost 5 bases and J lost 8 bases. The CDR3 has 14 amino acids. The CDR3 region has the DNA TGTGCCAGCAGTCGGACAGGGAAGGGGGAAGGCTACACCTTC. The encoded protein is CASSRTGKGEGYTF.

The chain carries TRBV6-1 and TRBJ2-7; 8 bases align to TRBD1. The germline gives CDR1 MNHNS, CDR2 SASEGT. This CDR3 has 17 residues. V trimming: 5 bases; J trimming: 5 bases; junction bases outside the gene matches: 17. CDR3: CASSPIRPRQGWHEQYF. Written as DNA, the CDR3 is TGTGCCAGCAGTCCAATCCGGCCGCGACAGGGGTGGCACGAGCAGTACTTC.

The chain links TRBV29-1 to TRBJ1-2; 9 bases agree with TRBD1. This CDR3 has 15 amino acids. V dropped 3 bases and J dropped 0; count of bases not matched to a gene: 5. Looked up from germline, CDR1 is SQVTM and CDR2 is ANQGSEA. CDR3: CSVDDRGTPNYGYTF. The CDR3 nucleotides are TGCAGCGTTGATGACAGGGGGACACCTAACTATGGCTACACCTTC.

The rearrangement joins TRBV12-3 or TRBV12-4 to TRBJ2-2; D is undetermined. The CDR3 has 14 residues. V shed 6 bases and J shed 7 bases, with 15 bases lying between them. The chain's CDR3 is CASSDDQPGGELFF. CDR3 nucleotide sequence: TGTGCCAGCAGCGACGACCAACCTGGCGGGGAGCTGTTTTTT.

The CDR3 is CSAKTRSSYNSPLHF. For the CDR3, the DNA is TGCAGTGCTAAGACAAGGAGCTCCTATAATTCACCCCTCCACTTT. The chain links TRBV20-1 to TRBJ1-6, with D hard to call. CDR3 length: 15 amino acids. CDR1 DFQATT and CDR2 SNEGSKA come from the germline V gene (reference sequence). V lost 4 bases to trimming and J lost 0 bases, with 10 bases between them.

The V call is TRBV10-2, the J call TRBJ2-7; unclear D gene. Germline-derived CDR1 and CDR2 are WSHSY and SAAADI. V was clipped by 7 bases and J by 0 bases, with 19 bases between them. The length of the CDR3 is 16 residues. The CDR3 bases are TGCGCCAGCACGCCCTCCCGCGGCCCAGGCTCCTACGAGCAGTACTTC. This gives the protein CASTPSRGPGSYEQYF.

CDR3: CASSQAVRSYEQYF. The CDR3 region has the DNA TGTGCCAGCAGCCAGGCAGTGAGGTCCTACGAGCAGTACTTC. The J gene is TRBJ2-7, the V gene TRBV14; D unclear. The CDR3 runs to 14 residues. Germline lookup yields CDR1 SGHDN and CDR2 FVKESK. Trimming removed 3 bases from V and 1 base from J, with 10 bases in between.

The rearrangement joins TRBV12-3 or TRBV12-4 to TRBJ2-1; the match to TRBD2 covers 11 bases. Unmatched junction bases numbered 19, after V lost 3 bases and J lost 0 bases. This CDR3 has 22 residues. Written as DNA, the CDR3 is TGTGCCAGCAGTTTCCGCCGGCGGGGGCTAGCGGGAGGACCCAGCTCCTACAATGAGCAGTTCTTC. Translated, it gives CASSFRRRGLAGGPSSYNEQFF.

The chain uses TRBV6-5 and TRBJ2-1, with D possibly TRBD2 on 6 matching bases. This CDR3 has 13 residues. The germline V gene encodes CDR1 MNHEY and CDR2 SVGAGI. Trimming took 2 bases from V and 10 from J, leaving 12 bases between them. CDR3 amino acids: CASSYVAGKEQFF. The CDR3 region has the DNA TGTGCCAGCAGTTACGTGGCGGGAAAAGAGCAGTTCTTC.

This chain links TRBV12-3 or TRBV12-4 with TRBJ2-3; 9 positions agree with TRBD2. The junction had 4 bases not matched to a gene; V was cut back by 1 base and J by 2 bases. The CDR3 is made up of 16 amino acids. Here the CDR3 DNA reads TGTGCCAGCAGTTTAGACACTAGCGGGTACACAGATACGCAGTATTTT. This sequence encodes CASSLDTSGYTDTQYF.

The chain recombines TRBV4-1 with TRBJ2-1, with TRBD2 matching over 9 bases. Germline-derived CDR1 and CDR2 are MGHRA and YSYEKL. The CDR3 has 14 amino acids. The V segment lost 4 bases and the J segment 7 bases; nucleotides outside the gene matches: 5. CDR3 residues: CASSPRLAANEQFF. CDR3 coding DNA: TGCGCCAGCAGCCCACGACTAGCGGCTAATGAGCAGTTCTTC.

The rearrangement joins TRBV12-3 or TRBV12-4 to TRBJ2-7; D is uncertain. The CDR3 contains 12 residues. Between the trimmed V and J ends, which lost 6 bases and 4 bases, there was a span of 10 bases. The CDR3 sequence: CASSPVAYEQYF. CDR3 nucleotide sequence: TGTGCCAGCAGCCCCGTGGCTTACGAGCAGTACTTC.

This clonotype was picked up a small number of times. This sequence joins TRBV7-2 and TRBJ2-7; 7 bases agree with TRBD1. This CDR3 has 14 amino acids. The V gene's germline CDR1 is SGHTA and CDR2 FQGNSA. Unmatched junction bases numbered 15, after V lost 4 bases and J lost 12 bases. CDR3 amino acids: CASSSSTGAAEGYF. The CDR3 DNA sequence: TGTGCCAGCAGCTCCTCTACAGGGGCCGCTGAGGGGTACTTC.

V is TRBV10-3 and J is TRBJ2-4; D gene uncertain. V lost 2 bases, J lost 13 bases, and 12 bases lay in between. The germline V gene encodes CDR1 ENHRY and CDR2 SYGVKD. CDR3 length equals 12 residues. The CDR3 sequence: CAISETDGEQYF. CDR3 nucleotide sequence: TGTGCCATCAGTGAGACGGACGGTGAGCAGTACTTC.

V usage is TRBV2 and J usage is TRBJ2-1; 10 bases align to TRBD1. The CDR3 loop spans 19 amino acids. The V gene end was trimmed by 0 bases and the J gene end by 0 bases; junction bases not matched to a gene: 8. CDR1 is SNHLY, CDR2 FYNNEI, per germline. The CDR3 bases are TGTGCCAGCAGTGAAGCCTTACCGGGACAGGGGACCTCCTACAATGAGCAGTTCTTC. Its translation is CASSEALPGQGTSYNEQFF.

For the CDR3, the DNA is TGTGCCAGCAGCCGAGATATGGGTGATACGCAGTATTTT. Translated, it gives CASSRDMGDTQYF. The chain recombines TRBV14 with TRBJ2-3; D gene unclear. CDR3 length: 13 residues. Germline V gives CDR1 SGHDN, CDR2 FVKESK. V was shortened by 4 bases and J by 6 bases, with 11 bases between the two germline ends. Based on the CDR3 plus reference TRBV14 and TRBJ2-3, the full variable domain is EAGVTQFPSHSVIEKGQTVTLRCDPISGHDNLYWYRRVMGKEIKFLLHFVKESKQDESGMPNNRFLAERTGGTYSTLKVQPAELEDSGVYFCASSRDMGDTQYFGPGTRLTVL.

The chain combines TRBV14 with TRBJ2-2; D is unresolved. This CDR3 has 14 amino acids. V was pared by 4 bases and J by 1 base, with 7 bases between. Germline CDR1 and CDR2: SGHDN and FVKESK. The CDR3: CASSLTMNTGELFF. In DNA, the CDR3 is TGTGCCAGCAGCCTAACAATGAACACCGGGGAGCTGTTTTTT.

This clonotype occurred a few times. The gene calls are TRBV2 and TRBJ2-2; 8 nucleotides agree with TRBD1. The CDR3 sequence is 15 residues long. J was trimmed by 0 bases and V by 10 bases; bases with no gene match: 7. CDR1 is SNHLY, CDR2 FYNNEI, per germline. The chain's CDR3 is CATRQGAANTGELFF. The CDR3 region has the DNA TGTGCCACTCGCCAGGGGGCGGCGAACACCGGGGAGCTGTTTTTT.